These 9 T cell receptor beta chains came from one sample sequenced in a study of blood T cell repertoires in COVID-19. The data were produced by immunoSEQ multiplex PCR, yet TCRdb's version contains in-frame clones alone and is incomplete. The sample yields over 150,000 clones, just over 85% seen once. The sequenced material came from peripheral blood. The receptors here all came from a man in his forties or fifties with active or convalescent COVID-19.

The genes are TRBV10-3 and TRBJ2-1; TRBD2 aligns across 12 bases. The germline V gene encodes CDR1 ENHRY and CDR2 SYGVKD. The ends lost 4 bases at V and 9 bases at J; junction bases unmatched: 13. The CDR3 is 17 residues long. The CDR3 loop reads CAISGRTSGTSVGEQFF. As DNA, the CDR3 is TGTGCCATCAGTGGCAGGACTAGCGGGACCTCGGTCGGTGAGCAGTTCTTC.

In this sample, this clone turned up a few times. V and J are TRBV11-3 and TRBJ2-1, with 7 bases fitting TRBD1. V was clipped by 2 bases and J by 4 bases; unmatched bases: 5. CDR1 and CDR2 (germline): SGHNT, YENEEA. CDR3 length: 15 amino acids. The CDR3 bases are TGTGCCAGCAGCTTATCCGGGACAGATTACAATGAGCAGTTCTTC. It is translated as CASSLSGTDYNEQFF.

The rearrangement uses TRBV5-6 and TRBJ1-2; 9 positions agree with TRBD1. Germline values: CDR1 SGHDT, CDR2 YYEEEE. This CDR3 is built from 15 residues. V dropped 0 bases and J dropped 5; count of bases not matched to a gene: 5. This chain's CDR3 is CASSLVTGQGYGYTF. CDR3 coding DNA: TGTGCCAGCAGCTTGGTAACGGGACAGGGATATGGCTACACCTTC.

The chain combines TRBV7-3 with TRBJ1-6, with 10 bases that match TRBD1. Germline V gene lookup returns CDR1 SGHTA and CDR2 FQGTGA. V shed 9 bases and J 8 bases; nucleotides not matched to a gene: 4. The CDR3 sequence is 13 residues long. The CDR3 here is CASSDRGDSPLHF. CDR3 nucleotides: TGTGCCAGTTCGGACAGGGGGGATTCACCCCTCCACTTT.

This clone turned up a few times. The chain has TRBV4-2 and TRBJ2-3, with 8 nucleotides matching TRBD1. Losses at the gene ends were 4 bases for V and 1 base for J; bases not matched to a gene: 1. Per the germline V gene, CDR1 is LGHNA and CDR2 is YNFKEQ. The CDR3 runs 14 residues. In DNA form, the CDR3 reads TGTGCCAGCAGCCGGACAGGGCGCACAGATACGCAGTATTTT. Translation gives CASSRTGRTDTQYF.

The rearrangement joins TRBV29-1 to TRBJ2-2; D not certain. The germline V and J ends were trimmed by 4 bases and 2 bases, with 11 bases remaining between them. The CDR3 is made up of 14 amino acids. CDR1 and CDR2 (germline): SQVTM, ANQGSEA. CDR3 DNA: TGCAGCGTTGGATCAGGATATAACACCGGGGAGCTGTTTTTT. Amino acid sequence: CSVGSGYNTGELFF.

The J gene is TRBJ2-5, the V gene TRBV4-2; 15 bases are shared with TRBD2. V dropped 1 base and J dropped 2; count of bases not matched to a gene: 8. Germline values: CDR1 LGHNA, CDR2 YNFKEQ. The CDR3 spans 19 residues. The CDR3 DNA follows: TGTGCCAGCAGCCAAGTTTGGACTAGCGGGGGGGACTATCAAGAGACCCAGTACTTC. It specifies CASSQVWTSGGDYQETQYF.

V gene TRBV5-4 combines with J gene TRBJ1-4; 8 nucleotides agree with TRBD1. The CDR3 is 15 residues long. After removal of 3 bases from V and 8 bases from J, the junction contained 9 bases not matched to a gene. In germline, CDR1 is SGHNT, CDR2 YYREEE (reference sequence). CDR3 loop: CASSSGGHFEEKLFF. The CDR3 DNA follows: TGTGCCAGCAGCTCAGGGGGCCATTTCGAAGAAAAACTGTTTTTT.

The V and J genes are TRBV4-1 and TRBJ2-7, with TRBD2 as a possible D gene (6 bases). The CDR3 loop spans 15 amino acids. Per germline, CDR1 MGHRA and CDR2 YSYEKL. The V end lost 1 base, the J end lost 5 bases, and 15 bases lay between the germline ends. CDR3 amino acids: CASSQVELAQNEQYF. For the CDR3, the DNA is TGCGCCAGCAGCCAAGTTGAGCTAGCGCAAAACGAGCAGTACTTC.